This T cell receptor (beta chain) was observed in a study of Ad26.COV2.S vaccination and SARS-CoV-2 variants. Treatment of the sample: around 19 received Ad26.COV2.S at low or high dose, single or two shots; about five received placebo; per-sample allocation not given. Specimen acquisition occurred on day 63 following the initial vaccine or placebo injection. With 4 bases clipped from V and 0 bases from J, the junction kept 11 bases outside the gene matches. Germline loops: CDR1 SGHNT, CDR2 YYREEE (reference sequence). The CDR3 runs to 17 residues. TCRdb keeps only in-frame clones here, not all; method: immunoSEQ multiplex PCR. Of around 340,000 clones in the sample, about 88% were seen once.

This rearrangement joins TRBV5-4 to TRBJ2-7; 9 bases agree with TRBD1. The specimen was peripheral blood, collected in a trial of Ad26.COV2.S vaccine versus placebo. The origin of this receptor is a person between 18 and 65 years old who received the Ad26.COV2.S COVID-19 vaccine or a placebo. CDR3 nucleotide sequence: TGTGCCAGCAGCAATGCGGGACAGGGATTAAGCTCCTACGAGCAGTACTTC. Protein product: CASSNAGQGLSSYEQYF.